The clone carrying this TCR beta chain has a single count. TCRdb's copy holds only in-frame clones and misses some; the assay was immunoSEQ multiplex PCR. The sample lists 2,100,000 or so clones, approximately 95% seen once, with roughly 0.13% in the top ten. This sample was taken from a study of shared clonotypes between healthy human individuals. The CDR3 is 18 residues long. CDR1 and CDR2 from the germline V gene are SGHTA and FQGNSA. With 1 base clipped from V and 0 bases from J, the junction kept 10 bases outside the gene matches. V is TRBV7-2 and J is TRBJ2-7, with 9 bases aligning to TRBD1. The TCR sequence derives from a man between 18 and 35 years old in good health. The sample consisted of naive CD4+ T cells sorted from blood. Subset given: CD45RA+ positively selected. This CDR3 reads CASSLVFRRTGASYEQYF. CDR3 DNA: TGTGCCAGCAGCTTAGTTTTCCGCCGGACAGGGGCCTCCTACGAGCAGTACTTC.